This TCR beta chain derives from a study of T cells in Graves' hyperthyroidism and ophthalmopathy. Overall study results and limits: Blood shared most expanded thyroid clonotypes above 0.001.

In the case of this clonotype: Its antigen is undetermined.

An absence of ophthalmopathy progression within 18 months meant stable Graves' hyperthyroidism. The hyperthyroidism was newly diagnosed and had lasted under 2 months; the patients were aged 18 to 65. The TCR beta CDR3 regions underwent amplification using RNA transcripts as the source. HTBI primers drove first-round RT-PCR of the TCR CDR3. TCRdb recomputed calls from the multiplex PCR reads with MiXCR, one row per CDR3 protein. The data show 540,000 or so distinct CDR3 sequences, 15% to 17% seen once. Germline assignment: CDR1 MNHEY and CDR2 SMNVEV (reference sequence). V was clipped by 6 bases and J by 7 bases, with 18 bases between them. The CDR3 runs 14 residues.

Specimen: blood. The chain couples TRBV27 to TRBJ1-2; TRBD1 might be the D (6 bases). The TCR originated in a woman aged 25 to 39 with Graves' hyperthyroidism. For the CDR3, the DNA is TGTGCCAGCAGGCCAGGGGCAAAAGCTCCTGGCTACACCTTC. Protein product: CASRPGAKAPGYTF.